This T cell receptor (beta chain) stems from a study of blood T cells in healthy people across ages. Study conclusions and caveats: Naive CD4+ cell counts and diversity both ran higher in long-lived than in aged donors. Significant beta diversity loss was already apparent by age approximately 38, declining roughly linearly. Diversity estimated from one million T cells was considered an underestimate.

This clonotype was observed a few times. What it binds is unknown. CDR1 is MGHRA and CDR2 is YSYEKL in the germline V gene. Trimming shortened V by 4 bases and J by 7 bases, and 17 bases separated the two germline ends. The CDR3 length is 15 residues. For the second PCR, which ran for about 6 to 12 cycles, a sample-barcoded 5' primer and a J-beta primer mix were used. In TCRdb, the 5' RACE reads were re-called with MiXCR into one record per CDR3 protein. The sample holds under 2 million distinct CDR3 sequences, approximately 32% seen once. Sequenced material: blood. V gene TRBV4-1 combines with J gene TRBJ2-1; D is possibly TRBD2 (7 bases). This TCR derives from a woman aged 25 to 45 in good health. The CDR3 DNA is TGCGCCAGCAGCCCTGGACGGGGGGCCTTGAATGAGCAGTTCTTC. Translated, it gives CASSPGRGALNEQFF.